These 20 T cell receptor beta chains were all obtained from the same sample, sequenced in a study of response to subunit inactivated influenza vaccine. One entry per CDR3 protein results from TCRdb running MiXCR on the RT-PCR reads. The top ten clones hold 6.5% to 8.5% of a sample with about 700,000 distinct CDR3 sequences, around 14% of them seen once. The sequencing used PBMCs from blood, collected roughly 15 days before vaccination. The receptors originated from a man aged 50 or older who received an inactivated influenza vaccine.

This chain joins TRBV5-4 and TRBJ2-7, with D possibly being TRBD2 (6 bases). V lost 4 bases, J lost 5 bases, and 13 bases lay in between. Germline loops: CDR1 SGHNT, CDR2 YYREEE (reference sequence). The CDR3 sequence is 13 residues long. This CDR3 reads CASSNGRIDEQYF. In DNA form, the CDR3 reads TGTGCCAGCAGCAATGGGAGGATCGACGAGCAGTACTTC.

This clonotype was seen only a few times. The chain employs TRBV30 and TRBJ2-7; D unclear. Between the trimmed V and J ends, which lost 8 bases and 0 bases, there was a span of 8 bases. Germline CDR1 and CDR2: GTSNPN and SVGIG (reference sequence). CDR3 size: 11 residues. CDR3 DNA: TGTGCCGCCGGAATCTCCTACGAGCAGTACTTC. Translating gives CAAGISYEQYF.

The V gene is TRBV20-1, the J gene TRBJ2-1; D perhaps matches TRBD2 (5 bases). This CDR3 is 12 amino acids long. From germline, CDR1 is DFQATT and CDR2 SNEGSKA (reference sequence). Deletions cut 6 bases from V and 6 bases from J, with 12 bases between. CDR3 residues: CSAPGVSNEQFF. CDR3 DNA: TGCAGTGCCCCCGGGGTCTCCAATGAGCAGTTCTTC.

This clonotype was seen ten or more times. J is TRBJ2-7 and V is TRBV10-1; 9 positions agree with TRBD1. CDR3 length: 17 amino acids. With V trimmed by 2 bases and J by 0 bases, 8 bases remained unmatched. Germline CDR1 reads WNHNN; CDR2 reads SYGVQD (reference sequence). The CDR3 coding sequence is TGCGCCAGCAGTGAGAATAATTGGACAGGGGCCTCCTACGAGCAGTACTTC. This codes for CASSENNWTGASYEQYF.

This clonotype was detected many times. The genes are TRBV10-2 and TRBJ2-1; 7 nucleotides match TRBD1. The length of the CDR3 is 16 residues. The V and J ends lost 5 bases and 2 bases, in that order; junction bases with no gene match: 9. The germline V gene encodes CDR1 WSHSY and CDR2 SAAADI. The CDR3 sequence: CASSSVTGVAYNEQFF. CDR3 bases: TGCGCCAGCAGTTCGGTTACAGGGGTAGCCTACAATGAGCAGTTCTTC.

This clonotype has at least ten counts. The chain has TRBV4-3 and TRBJ2-7; tentatively, D is TRBD2 (6 bases). Per germline, CDR1 LGHNA and CDR2 YSLEER. Trimming took 3 bases from V and 0 from J, leaving 9 bases between them. There are 14 residues in the CDR3. CDR3 coding DNA: TGCGCCAGCAGCCACGGGGACTCCTCCTACGAGCAGTACTTC. Its translation is CASSHGDSSYEQYF.

The chain recombines TRBV20-1 with TRBJ2-7; D not certain. V lost 6 bases, J lost 3 bases, and 12 bases lay in between. In germline, CDR1 is DFQATT, CDR2 SNEGSKA (reference sequence). The CDR3 consists of 12 residues. The DNA for the CDR3 is TGCAGTGCCTTCATAGGGATCTACGAGCAGTACTTC. It yields the protein CSAFIGIYEQYF.

In this sample, this clonotype turned up a few times. The chain has TRBV18 and TRBJ2-7, with a weak D call TRBD2 (6 bases). The CDR3 is made up of 17 amino acids. Germline lookup yields CDR1 KGHSH and CDR2 LQKENI. Trimming shortened V by 3 bases and J by 0 bases, and 18 bases separated the two germline ends. For the CDR3, the DNA is TGTGCCAGCTCACCGATAACCCCGGGAGCCAGCTCCTACGAGCAGTACTTC. Its protein is CASSPITPGASSYEQYF.

J is TRBJ1-2 and V is TRBV12-3 or TRBV12-4; 9 bases match TRBD1. This CDR3 has 15 amino acids. The V gene end was trimmed by 1 base and the J gene end by 3 bases; junction bases not matched to a gene: 3. CDR3 amino acids: CASSLGDRADYGYTF. The CDR3 DNA is TGTGCCAGCAGTTTAGGGGACAGGGCCGACTATGGCTACACCTTC.

V is TRBV6-1 and J is TRBJ2-1; possibly TRBD1 or TRBD2 for D (5 bases each). Germline V gene data show CDR1 as MNHNS and CDR2 as SASEGT. This CDR3 has 13 residues. V was shortened by 5 bases and J by 7 bases, with 12 bases between the two germline ends. The CDR3 sequence is CASSSQGRNEQFF. The DNA for the CDR3 is TGTGCCAGCAGTAGCCAGGGACGTAATGAGCAGTTCTTC.

The J gene is TRBJ2-3, the V gene TRBV20-1; D gene ambiguous. This CDR3 is built from 15 residues. V was cut by 0 bases and J by 2 bases, with 12 bases left in between. Germline CDR1 and CDR2: DFQATT and SNEGSKA (reference sequence). The CDR3 reads CSARDLVGPTDTQYF. CDR3 bases: TGCAGTGCTAGAGATTTGGTTGGCCCCACAGATACGCAGTATTTT.

The sample holds a few counts of this clonotype. The chain combines TRBV30 with TRBJ2-1, with 9 bases identical to TRBD1. Trimming removed 4 bases from V and 12 bases from J; junction bases left unmatched: 13. CDR1 is GTSNPN and CDR2 is SVGIG in the germline V gene (reference sequence). This CDR3 has 14 residues. CDR3 DNA sequence: TGTGCCTGGATCCAAGGAGGGACAGGGTATACGCAGTTCTTC. Its translation is CAWIQGGTGYTQFF.

This clonotype was detected only a few times. The V gene is TRBV29-1, the J gene TRBJ2-5; TRBD1 matches at 11 bases. This CDR3 comprises 13 residues. Germline-derived CDR1 and CDR2 are SQVTM and ANQGSEA. V lost 6 bases to trimming and J lost 5 bases; unmatched junction nucleotides: 5. CDR3 in amino acids: CSVSRDRGETQYF. The CDR3 DNA is TGCAGCGTGTCCCGGGACAGGGGGGAGACCCAGTACTTC.

This clonotype turned up a few times. V is TRBV30 and J is TRBJ2-1; TRBD2 might be the D (7 bases). CDR1 is GTSNPN, CDR2 SVGIG, per germline (reference sequence). Trimming pared 0 bases from V and 5 bases from J, leaving 14 bases between. The CDR3 has 15 residues. The CDR3 here is CAWSVGRGLNNEQFF. In DNA, the CDR3 is TGTGCCTGGAGTGTGGGGCGGGGGCTGAACAATGAGCAGTTCTTC.

Written as DNA, the CDR3 is TGCAGTGCCGAAAGAGATCGCTCCTACGAGCAGTACTTC. This encodes CSAERDRSYEQYF. V is TRBV20-1 and J is TRBJ2-7, with no clear D. Per germline, CDR1 DFQATT and CDR2 SNEGSKA (reference sequence). V was pared by 6 bases and J by 0 bases, with 12 bases between. The length of the CDR3 is 13 residues.

This clonotype was counted only a few times. This chain connects TRBV4-3 to TRBJ1-6; D ambiguous. This CDR3 is built from 14 residues. The V end was cut by 2 bases, the J end by 5 bases, with 7 bases between. The germline CDR1 and CDR2 sequences are LGHNA and YSLEER. The CDR3 is CASSQPGNNSPLHF. Written as DNA, the CDR3 is TGCGCCAGCAGCCAACCGGGGAATAATTCACCCCTCCACTTT.

The V gene is TRBV5-6, the J gene TRBJ2-7, with D maybe TRBD1 (6 bases). Germline V gene data show CDR1 as SGHDT and CDR2 as YYEEEE. The CDR3 totals 14 residues. The V gene lost 0 bases and the J gene lost 4 bases, with 11 bases spanning the gap. CDR3 residues: CASSLAGRGYEQYF. Here the CDR3 DNA reads TGTGCCAGCAGCTTGGCCGGAAGGGGGTACGAGCAGTACTTC. The complete variable domain, with remaining parts taken from reference TRBV5-6 and TRBJ2-7, reads DAGVTQSPTHLIKTRGQQVTLRCSPKSGHDTVSWYQQALGQGPQFIFQYYEEEERQRGNFPDRFSGHQFPNYSSELNVNALLLGDSALYLCASSLAGRGYEQYFGPGTRLTVT.

This clonotype has only a few counts. The genes are TRBV18 and TRBJ2-5; TRBD1 agrees at 8 bases. V shed 0 bases, J shed 1 base, and the junction held 4 bases outside the gene matches. The CDR3 loop spans 16 amino acids. The germline V gene encodes CDR1 KGHSH and CDR2 LQKENI. The CDR3 region is CASSPPRQGIQETQYF. DNA of the CDR3: TGTGCCAGCTCACCACCTAGACAGGGGATCCAAGAGACCCAGTACTTC.

Note on this clonotype: A junction boundary mismatches the germline segment, possibly from a read error. The V gene is TRBV5-1, the J gene TRBJ1-2; D gene ambiguous. There are 13 residues in the CDR3. Germline CDR1 reads SGHRS; CDR2 reads YFSETQ. CDR3 loop: CASRLDLNYGYTF. In DNA, the CDR3 is TGCGCCAGCAGGTTGGATCTCAACTATGGCTACACCTTC.

Ten or more counts support this clonotype. The rearrangement joins TRBV6-2 or TRBV6-3 to TRBJ1-5; D ambiguous. Trimming removed 6 bases from V and 0 bases from J, with 9 bases in between. The germline gives CDR1 MNHEY, CDR2 SVGEGT. The CDR3 is made up of 14 amino acids. CDR3 sequence (DNA): TGTGCCAGCAGAGAAGTCTATAGCAATCAGCCCCAGCATTTT. Protein product: CASREVYSNQPQHF.